This record looks at one TCR beta chain sequence and its context. The sample is drawn from a study of blood T cell repertoires in COVID-19. Looking at the study overall: Acute and convalescent COVID-19 specimens originated in the United States, Italy and Spain. T cells, B-cell-depleted T cells, or PBMCs provided the cDNA or gDNA that served as material.

The CDR3 runs 15 residues. The germline V gene has CDR1 SGHRS and CDR2 YFSETQ. The V gene lost 1 base and the J gene lost 2 bases, with 11 bases spanning the gap. Authors' analysis steps: Reference gene primer amplification gave nucleated cell count estimates. Some clones are missing from TCRdb's copy, which holds only in-frame ones; the method was immunoSEQ multiplex PCR. From that table come the V and J calls and clone size; the DNA was used to work out D and trimming. The sample shows 40,000 to 45,000 clones, roughly 90% of them seen only once. This chain uses TRBV5-1 with TRBJ2-3, with D uncertain. The sequence derives from a man aged 50 to 60 with active COVID-19. The sequencing input was peripheral blood. CDR3 nucleotide sequence: TGCGCCAGCAGCTTGTCGAGCAAAACCACAGATACGCAGTATTTT. It is translated as CASSLSSKTTDTQYF.